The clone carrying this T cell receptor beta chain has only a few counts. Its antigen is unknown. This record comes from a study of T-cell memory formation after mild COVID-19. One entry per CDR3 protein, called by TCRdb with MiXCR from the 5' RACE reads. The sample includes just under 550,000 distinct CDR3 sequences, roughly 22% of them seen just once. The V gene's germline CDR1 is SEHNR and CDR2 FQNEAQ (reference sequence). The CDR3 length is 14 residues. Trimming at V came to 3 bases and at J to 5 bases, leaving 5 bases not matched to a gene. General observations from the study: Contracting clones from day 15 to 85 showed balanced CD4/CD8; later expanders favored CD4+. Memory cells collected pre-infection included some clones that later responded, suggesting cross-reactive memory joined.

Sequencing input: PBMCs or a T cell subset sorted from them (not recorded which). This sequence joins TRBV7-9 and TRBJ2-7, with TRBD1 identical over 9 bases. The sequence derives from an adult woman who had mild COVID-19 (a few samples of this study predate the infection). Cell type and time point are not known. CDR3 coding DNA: TGTGCCAGCAGCTTCTACAGGGGGCTGGACGAGCAGTACTTC. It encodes CASSFYRGLDEQYF.